The 26 T cell receptor beta chains given below trace back to one sample, sequenced in a study of cytomegalovirus exposure and HLA in healthy donors. 60 Vbeta and 13 Jbeta primers were used in PCR. The method was immunoSEQ multiplex PCR; TCRdb's version includes in-frame clones alone and lacks a portion of them. Here the sample table reports about 65,000 clones. Sequencing was done on a sample of PBMCs. Receptors were obtained from a boy under 18 in good health and CMV-seronegative.

The CDR3 DNA sequence: TGTGCCAGCTCCAAGGTGGGGGTCCACGGGGGAGATCAGCCCCAGCATTTT. Translation gives CASSKVGVHGGDQPQHF. The gene calls are TRBV18 and TRBJ1-5; D perhaps matches TRBD1 (5 bases). This CDR3 is built from 17 residues. CDR1 KGHSH and CDR2 LQKENI come from the germline V gene. Trimming stripped 6 bases from V and 5 bases from J, with 23 bases between.

The V and J genes are TRBV2 and TRBJ2-7, with 10 bases identical to TRBD2. CDR3 length: 17 amino acids. V lost 2 bases and J lost 5; bases outside the gene matches: 12. Germline V gives CDR1 SNHLY, CDR2 FYNNEI. CDR3 protein: CASSEFSGGRLGNEQYF. CDR3 nucleotide sequence: TGTGCCAGCAGTGAATTTAGCGGGGGGCGCCTGGGTAACGAGCAGTACTTC.

The chain recombines TRBV5-1 with TRBJ1-5; a possible D gene is TRBD1 (6 bases). The CDR3 loop spans 13 amino acids. V was shortened by 0 bases and J by 7 bases, with 8 bases between the two germline ends. CDR1 and CDR2 (germline): SGHRS, YFSETQ. The CDR3 DNA reads TGCGCCAGCAGCTTGGATAGGGGGCAGCCCCAGCATTTT. Translating it yields CASSLDRGQPQHF.

As for this clone: Other DNA sequences in the sample encode the same CDR3. CDR3 protein: CASSPRAGSRNTEAFF. CDR3 coding DNA: TGTGCCAGTAGTCCCAGAGCAGGGTCGCGGAACACTGAAGCTTTCTTT. The rearrangement links TRBV19 to TRBJ1-1; D is perhaps TRBD1 (5 bases). Trimming left V 5 bases short and J 1 base short, with 17 bases between. Germline lookup yields CDR1 LNHDA and CDR2 SQIVND (reference sequence). The CDR3 covers 16 residues.

The chain uses TRBV25-1 and TRBJ1-6, with 7 bases identical to TRBD1. Per germline, CDR1 MGHDK and CDR2 SYGVNS. The CDR3 is made up of 15 amino acids. Losses at the gene ends were 1 base for V and 6 bases for J; bases not matched to a gene: 3. CDR3 sequence: CASSESHRGNSPLHF. CDR3 DNA: TGTGCCAGCAGTGAATCCCACAGGGGTAATTCACCCCTCCACTTT.

The chain has TRBV9 and TRBJ2-7; D possibly corresponds to TRBD1 (6 bases). V lost 4 bases to trimming and J lost 2 bases, with 16 bases between them. Germline values: CDR1 SGDLS, CDR2 YYNGEE. The CDR3 is 15 amino acids. The CDR3 protein is CASSPSLGTTYEQYF. DNA for the CDR3: TGTGCCAGCAGCCCAAGTTTAGGGACAACCTACGAGCAGTACTTC.

The chain couples TRBV15 to TRBJ2-7; perhaps TRBD2 as D (6 bases). The CDR3 totals 17 residues. The ends were cut back, 5 bases at V and 4 bases at J, with 24 bases in the middle. Germline assignment: CDR1 LNHNV and CDR2 YYDKDF (reference sequence). The CDR3 spells CATSAQGAGRRPYEQYF. The CDR3 region has the DNA TGTGCCACCAGCGCGCAAGGAGCGGGTCGGCGACCTTACGAGCAGTACTTC. The full variable domain, completed using reference TRBV15 and TRBJ2-7, is DAMVIQNPRYQVTQFGKPVTLSCSQTLNHNVMYWYQQKSSQAPKLLFHYYDKDFNNEADTPDNFQSRRPNTSFCFLDIRSPGLGDTAMYLCATSAQGAGRRPYEQYFGPGTRLTVT.

V is TRBV5-1 and J is TRBJ1-1, with unresolved D. With 0 bases removed from V and 2 bases from J, the gap between germline ends came to 8 bases. Germline loops: CDR1 SGHRS, CDR2 YFSETQ. The CDR3 loop spans 14 amino acids. This CDR3 reads CASSLVGLNTEAFF. As DNA, the CDR3 is TGCGCCAGCAGCTTGGTTGGACTTAACACTGAAGCTTTCTTT.

This sequence joins TRBV20-1 and TRBJ1-4, with 8 bases lining up with TRBD1. The CDR3 loop spans 11 amino acids. Germline values: CDR1 DFQATT, CDR2 SNEGSKA (reference sequence). J lost 7 bases, V lost 7 bases, and 2 bases had no gene match. CDR3 DNA sequence: TGCAGTGTGGACAGGGTTGAAAAACTGTTTTTT. Protein product: CSVDRVEKLFF.

This chain links TRBV15 with TRBJ2-7; D is perhaps TRBD1 (6 bases). The V gene's germline CDR1 is LNHNV and CDR2 YYDKDF (reference sequence). The CDR3 extends over 16 amino acids. Deletions cut 0 bases from V and 5 bases from J, with 17 bases between. The CDR3 spells CATSRDAGGTLNEQYF. CDR3 nucleotides: TGTGCCACCAGCAGAGATGCTGGGGGCACCCTTAACGAGCAGTACTTC.

This CDR3 is CASSFGQLTTEAFF. In nucleotides, the CDR3 is TGTGCCAGCAGCTTCGGACAGCTAACCACTGAAGCTTTCTTT. This sequence joins TRBV7-9 and TRBJ1-1; tentative D call: TRBD1 (6 bases). This CDR3 spans 14 amino acids. Germline V CDR1 and CDR2: SEHNR, FQNEAQ (reference sequence). V was clipped by 3 bases and J by 4 bases, with 12 bases between them.

In nucleotides, the CDR3 is TGTGCCAGTACCCGGCGGGGGGCTAGTGGCGGGGAGCTGTTTTTT. As protein: CASTRRGASGGELFF. The chain combines TRBV19 with TRBJ2-2; 8 nucleotides match TRBD2. Germline CDR1 and CDR2: LNHDA and SQIVND (reference sequence). CDR3 length: 15 residues. The junction had 11 bases not matched to a gene; V was cut back by 7 bases and J by 7 bases.

The chain is built from TRBV4-1 and TRBJ1-1, with D uncertain. This CDR3 region has 14 residues. Looked up from germline, CDR1 is MGHRA and CDR2 is YSYEKL. Trimming cost V 5 bases and J 2 bases, with 12 bases left between them. The CDR3, as DNA: TGCGCCAGCAGCTGGAGGGAGCAAAACACTGAAGCTTTCTTT. Translated: CASSWREQNTEAFF.

V is TRBV10-2 and J is TRBJ1-1, with D perhaps matching TRBD1 (5 bases). Trimming removed 5 bases from V and 4 bases from J, with 8 bases in between. This CDR3 is 12 amino acids long. In germline, CDR1 is WSHSY, CDR2 SAAADI. CDR3: CASSTGGTEAFF. The CDR3, as DNA: TGCGCCAGCAGTACGGGGGGCACTGAAGCTTTCTTT.

The chain joins TRBV7-9 to TRBJ2-5; 7 bases align to TRBD1. This CDR3 has 13 amino acids. The J segment lost 4 bases and the V segment lost 5 bases, leaving 4 bases of the junction unmatched. CDR1 and CDR2 from the germline V gene are SEHNR and FQNEAQ (reference sequence). The CDR3 sequence: CASSARGLETQYF. CDR3 nucleotide sequence: TGTGCCAGCAGCGCTAGGGGGCTAGAGACCCAGTACTTC.

The chain combines TRBV10-1 with TRBJ2-7; 7 nucleotides match TRBD2. The CDR3 sequence is 14 residues long. CDR1 is WNHNN, CDR2 SYGVQD, per germline (reference sequence). V was pared by 7 bases and J by 6 bases, with 12 bases of the junction left unmatched. The CDR3 coding sequence is TGCGCCAGCAAACGGACTAGTTCGTCCGGCGAGCAGTACTTC. Residues: CASKRTSSSGEQYF.

The chain joins TRBV7-9 to TRBJ1-5, with D possibly being TRBD1 (5 bases). There are 12 residues in the CDR3. The ends were cut back, 4 bases at V and 8 bases at J, with 9 bases in the middle. Germline CDR1 reads SEHNR; CDR2 reads FQNEAQ (reference sequence). CDR3 DNA: TGTGCCAGCAGCTCAGGGCCGGAGCCCCAGCATTTT. Translated: CASSSGPEPQHF.

This sequence joins TRBV20-1 and TRBJ2-5, with unresolved D. The V gene lost 3 bases and the J gene lost 5 bases, with 7 bases spanning the gap. This CDR3 has 11 residues. Germline lookup yields CDR1 DFQATT and CDR2 SNEGSKA (reference sequence). In nucleotides, the CDR3 is TGCAGTGCTAGCCCCGCGGAGACCCAGTACTTC. It translates to CSASPAETQYF.

This chain connects TRBV6-5 to TRBJ1-1; 8 bases agree with TRBD1. There are 16 residues in the CDR3. Germline V gene data show CDR1 as MNHEY and CDR2 as SVGAGI. Trimming removed 4 bases from V and 1 base from J; junction bases left unmatched: 8. Here the CDR3 reads CASSFRTGIKNTEAFF. The DNA of the CDR3 is TGTGCCAGCAGTTTCCGGACAGGGATAAAGAACACTGAAGCTTTCTTT.

The chain links TRBV30 to TRBJ1-2; weak D call: TRBD1 (6 bases). Germline values: CDR1 GTSNPN, CDR2 SVGIG (reference sequence). This CDR3 is 13 amino acids long. Trimming took off 0 bases at V and 2 bases at J, with 7 bases between the two ends. CDR3 in DNA: TGTGCCTGGAGTGTAAGGGGGAACTATGGCTACACCTTC. It yields the protein CAWSVRGNYGYTF.

The chain couples TRBV29-1 to TRBJ2-2; 7 positions match TRBD2. In germline, CDR1 is SQVTM, CDR2 ANQGSEA. This CDR3 spans 17 amino acids. V lost 2 bases and J lost 2; bases outside the gene matches: 11. CDR3 DNA: TGCAGCGTTGAAAAATTCGGGTCTAGCGGCAACACCGGGGAGCTGTTTTTT. Protein sequence: CSVEKFGSSGNTGELFF.

The genes are TRBV28 and TRBJ1-2; D remains unclear. In germline, CDR1 is MDHEN, CDR2 SYDVKM. The ends were cut back, 5 bases at V and 4 bases at J, with 11 bases in the middle. The CDR3 has 13 amino acids. The CDR3 nucleotides read TGTGCCAGCAGTCTTCCCGGGAGCTATGGCTACACCTTC. Its protein is CASSLPGSYGYTF.

The chain joins TRBV9 to TRBJ2-5; TRBD2 matches at 7 bases. The V and J ends lost 2 bases and 5 bases, in that order; junction bases with no gene match: 6. The CDR3 contains 14 residues. From germline, CDR1 is SGDLS and CDR2 YYNGEE. The CDR3: CASSVWTSAETQYF. As DNA, the CDR3 is TGTGCCAGCAGCGTTTGGACTAGTGCTGAGACCCAGTACTTC.

V gene TRBV18 combines with J gene TRBJ2-6, with TRBD2 matching over 11 bases. Trimming at V came to 2 bases and at J to 4 bases, leaving 7 bases not matched to a gene. The CDR3 is 18 amino acids. Germline CDR1 reads KGHSH; CDR2 reads LQKENI. The CDR3 coding sequence is TGTGCCAGCTCACCAAGGCTAGCGGGGGGCAGCGGGGCCAACGTCCTGACTTTC. Translation gives CASSPRLAGGSGANVLTF.

The V call is TRBV19, the J call TRBJ1-2; D remains unclear. V was trimmed by 9 bases and J by 7 bases, leaving 18 bases between them. This CDR3 is 13 amino acids long. The germline CDR1 and CDR2 sequences are LNHDA and SQIVND (reference sequence). CDR3 loop: CASAPKSDTGYTF. The CDR3 region has the DNA TGTGCCAGCGCGCCCAAATCAGACACTGGCTACACCTTC.

The genes are TRBV4-1 and TRBJ2-7; D possibly corresponds to TRBD2 (6 bases). From germline, CDR1 is MGHRA and CDR2 YSYEKL. Trimming stripped 0 bases from V and 1 base from J, with 16 bases between. The CDR3 contains 17 residues. DNA for the CDR3: TGCGCCAGCAGCCAAGATCCGGGGGATCCCTTTTCCTACGAGCAGTACTTC. The encoded protein is CASSQDPGDPFSYEQYF.